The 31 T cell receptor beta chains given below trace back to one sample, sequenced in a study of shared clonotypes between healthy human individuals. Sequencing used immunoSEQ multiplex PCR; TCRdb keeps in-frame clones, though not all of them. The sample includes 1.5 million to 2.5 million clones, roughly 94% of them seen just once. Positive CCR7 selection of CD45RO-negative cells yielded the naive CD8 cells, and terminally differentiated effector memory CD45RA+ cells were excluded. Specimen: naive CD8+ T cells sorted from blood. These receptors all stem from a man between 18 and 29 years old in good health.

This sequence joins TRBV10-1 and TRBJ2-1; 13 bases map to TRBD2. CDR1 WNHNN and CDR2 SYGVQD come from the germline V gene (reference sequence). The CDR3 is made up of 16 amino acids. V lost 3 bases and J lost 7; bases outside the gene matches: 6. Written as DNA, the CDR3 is TGCGCCAGCAGTGATGGACTAGCGGGAGTCCGAAATGAGCAGTTCTTC. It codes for CASSDGLAGVRNEQFF.

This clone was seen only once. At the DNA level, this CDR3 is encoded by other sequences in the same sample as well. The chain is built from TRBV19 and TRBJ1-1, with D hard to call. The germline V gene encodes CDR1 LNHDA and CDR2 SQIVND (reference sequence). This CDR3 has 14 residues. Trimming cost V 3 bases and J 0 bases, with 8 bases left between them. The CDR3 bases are TGTGCCAGTAGTATTAGCCACCTGAACACTGAAGCTTTCTTT. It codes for CASSISHLNTEAFF.

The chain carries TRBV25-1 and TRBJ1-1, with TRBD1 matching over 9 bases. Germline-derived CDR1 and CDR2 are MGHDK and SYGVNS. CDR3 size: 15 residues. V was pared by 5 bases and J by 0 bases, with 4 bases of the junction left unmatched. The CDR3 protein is CASSPGQGLNTEAFF. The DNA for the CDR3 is TGTGCCAGCAGTCCGGGACAGGGTCTGAACACTGAAGCTTTCTTT.

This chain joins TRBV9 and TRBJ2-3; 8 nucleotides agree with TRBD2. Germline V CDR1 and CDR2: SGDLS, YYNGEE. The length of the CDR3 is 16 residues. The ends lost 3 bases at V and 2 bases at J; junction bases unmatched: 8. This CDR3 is CASSASRGGATDTQYF. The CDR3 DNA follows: TGTGCCAGCAGCGCCAGCCGGGGGGGGGCCACAGATACGCAGTATTTT. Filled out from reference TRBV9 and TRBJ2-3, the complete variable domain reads DSGVTQTPKHLITATGQRVTLRCSPRSGDLSVYWYQQSLDQGLQFLIQYYNGEERAKGNILERFSAQQFPDLHSELNLSSLELGDSALYFCASSASRGGATDTQYFGPGTRLTVL.

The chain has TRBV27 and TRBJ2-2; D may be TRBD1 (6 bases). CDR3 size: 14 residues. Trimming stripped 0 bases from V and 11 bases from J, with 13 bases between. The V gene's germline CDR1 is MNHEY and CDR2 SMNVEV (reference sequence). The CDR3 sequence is CASSLSGRGGELFF. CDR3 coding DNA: TGTGCCAGCAGTTTATCAGGCAGGGGCGGTGAGCTGTTTTTT.

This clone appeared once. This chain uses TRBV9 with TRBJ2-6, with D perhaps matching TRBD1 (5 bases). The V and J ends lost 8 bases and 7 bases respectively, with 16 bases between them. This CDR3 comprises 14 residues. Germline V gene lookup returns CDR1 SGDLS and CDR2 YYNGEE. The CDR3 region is CASGASESANVLTF. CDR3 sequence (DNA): TGTGCCAGTGGGGCCAGCGAAAGCGCCAACGTCCTGACTTTC.

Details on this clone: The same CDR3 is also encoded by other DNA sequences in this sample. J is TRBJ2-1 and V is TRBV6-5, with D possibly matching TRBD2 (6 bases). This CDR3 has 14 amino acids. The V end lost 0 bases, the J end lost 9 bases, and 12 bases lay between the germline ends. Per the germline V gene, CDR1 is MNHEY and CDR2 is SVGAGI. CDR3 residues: CASSYSEGLSEQFF. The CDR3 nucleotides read TGTGCCAGCAGTTACTCGGAGGGGCTCAGTGAGCAGTTCTTC.

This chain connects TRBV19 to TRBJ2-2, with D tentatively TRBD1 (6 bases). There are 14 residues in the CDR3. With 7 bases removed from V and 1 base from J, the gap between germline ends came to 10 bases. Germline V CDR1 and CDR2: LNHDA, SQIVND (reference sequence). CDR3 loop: CASTQQGNTGELFF. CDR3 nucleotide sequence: TGTGCCAGTACACAACAGGGGAACACCGGGGAGCTGTTTTTT.

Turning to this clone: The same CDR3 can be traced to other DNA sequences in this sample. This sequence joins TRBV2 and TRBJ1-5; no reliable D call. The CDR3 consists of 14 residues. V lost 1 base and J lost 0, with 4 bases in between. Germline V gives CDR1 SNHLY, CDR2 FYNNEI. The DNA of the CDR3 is TGTGCCAGCAGTGAAGGTGATAGCAATCAGCCCCAGCATTTT. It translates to CASSEGDSNQPQHF.

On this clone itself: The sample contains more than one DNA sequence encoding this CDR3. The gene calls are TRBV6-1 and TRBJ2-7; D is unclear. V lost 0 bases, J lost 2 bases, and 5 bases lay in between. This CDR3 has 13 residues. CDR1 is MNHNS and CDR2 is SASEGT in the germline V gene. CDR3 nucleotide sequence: TGTGCCAGCAGTGAAGCGGGTCCCTACGAGCAGTACTTC. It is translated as CASSEAGPYEQYF.

CDR3 sequence reads: CASNTNRERSYGYTF. The CDR3 nucleotides read TGTGCCAGCAACACGAACAGGGAAAGGAGCTATGGCTACACCTTC. V is TRBV6-1 and J is TRBJ1-2; possible D gene TRBD1, 6 bases. Trimming left V 7 bases short and J 4 bases short, with 19 bases between. The germline V gene has CDR1 MNHNS and CDR2 SASEGT. The CDR3 is made up of 15 amino acids.

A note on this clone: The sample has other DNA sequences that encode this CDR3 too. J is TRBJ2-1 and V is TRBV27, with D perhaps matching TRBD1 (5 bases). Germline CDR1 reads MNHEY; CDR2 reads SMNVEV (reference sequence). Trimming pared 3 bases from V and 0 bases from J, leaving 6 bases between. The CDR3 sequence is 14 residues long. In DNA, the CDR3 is TGTGCCAGCAGTTTCGACAGCTCCTACAATGAGCAGTTCTTC. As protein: CASSFDSSYNEQFF.

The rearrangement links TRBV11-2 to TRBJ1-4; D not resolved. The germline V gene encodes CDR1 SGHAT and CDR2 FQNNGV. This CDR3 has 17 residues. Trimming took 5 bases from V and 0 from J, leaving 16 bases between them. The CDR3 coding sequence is TGTGCCAGCAGCCTAGGCCCCCAGACCGCAACTAATGAAAAACTGTTTTTT. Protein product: CASSLGPQTATNEKLFF. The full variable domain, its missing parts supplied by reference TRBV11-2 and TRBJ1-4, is EAGVAQSPRYKIIEKRQSVAFWCNPISGHATLYWYQQILGQGPKLLIQFQNNGVVDDSQLPKDRFSAERLKGVDSTLKIQPAKLEDSAVYLCASSLGPQTATNEKLFFGSGTQLSVL.

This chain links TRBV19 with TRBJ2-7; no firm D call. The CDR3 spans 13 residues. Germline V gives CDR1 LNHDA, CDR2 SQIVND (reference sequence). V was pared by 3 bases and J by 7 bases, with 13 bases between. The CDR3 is CASSIPSGGEQYF. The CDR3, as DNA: TGTGCCAGTAGTATCCCATCGGGTGGAGAGCAGTACTTC.

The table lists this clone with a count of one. The CDR3 DNA reads TGTGCCAGCAGCTTAGATCCAGGCTCTGGAAACACCATATATTTT. Translating it yields CASSLDPGSGNTIYF. The rearrangement links TRBV13 to TRBJ1-3; no firm D call. The CDR3 loop spans 15 amino acids. V was clipped by 1 base and J by 0 bases, with 7 bases between them. Germline loops: CDR1 PRHDT, CDR2 FYEKMQ (reference sequence).

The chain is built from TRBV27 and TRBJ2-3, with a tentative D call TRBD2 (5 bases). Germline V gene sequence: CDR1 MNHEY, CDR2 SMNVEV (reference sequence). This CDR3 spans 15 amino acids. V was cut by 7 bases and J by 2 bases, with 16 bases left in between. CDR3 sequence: CASKSALANTDTQYF. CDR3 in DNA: TGTGCCAGCAAGAGCGCTTTAGCGAACACAGATACGCAGTATTTT.

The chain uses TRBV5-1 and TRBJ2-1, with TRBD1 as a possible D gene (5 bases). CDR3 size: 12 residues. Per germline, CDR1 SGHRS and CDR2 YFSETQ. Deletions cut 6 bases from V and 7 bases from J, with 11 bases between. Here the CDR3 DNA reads TGCGCCAGCACCCAAGGGGCGAATGAGCAGTTCTTC. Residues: CASTQGANEQFF.

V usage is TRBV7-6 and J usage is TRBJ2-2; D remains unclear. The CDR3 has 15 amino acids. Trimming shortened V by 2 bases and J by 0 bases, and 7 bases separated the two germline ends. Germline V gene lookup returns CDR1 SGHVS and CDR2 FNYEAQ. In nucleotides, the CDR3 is TGTGCCAGCAGCTTAACAGTCGCGAACACCGGGGAGCTGTTTTTT. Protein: CASSLTVANTGELFF.

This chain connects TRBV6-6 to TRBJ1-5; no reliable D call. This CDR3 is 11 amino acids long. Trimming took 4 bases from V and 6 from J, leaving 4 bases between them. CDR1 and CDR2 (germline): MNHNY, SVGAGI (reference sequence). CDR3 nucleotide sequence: TGTGCCAGCAGTTTTGGTCAGCCCCAGCATTTT. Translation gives CASSFGQPQHF.

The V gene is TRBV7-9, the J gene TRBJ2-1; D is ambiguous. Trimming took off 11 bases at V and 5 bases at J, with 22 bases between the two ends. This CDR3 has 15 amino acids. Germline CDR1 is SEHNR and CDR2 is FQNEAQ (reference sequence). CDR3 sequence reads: CAGDGPSEGNNEQFF. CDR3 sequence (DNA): TGTGCCGGCGATGGACCTTCGGAAGGGAACAATGAGCAGTTCTTC.

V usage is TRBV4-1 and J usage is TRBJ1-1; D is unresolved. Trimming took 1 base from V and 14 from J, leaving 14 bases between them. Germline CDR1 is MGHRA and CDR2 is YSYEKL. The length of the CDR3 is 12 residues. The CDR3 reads CASSQGTGKIFF. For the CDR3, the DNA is TGCGCCAGCAGCCAAGGTACCGGGAAAATCTTCTTT.

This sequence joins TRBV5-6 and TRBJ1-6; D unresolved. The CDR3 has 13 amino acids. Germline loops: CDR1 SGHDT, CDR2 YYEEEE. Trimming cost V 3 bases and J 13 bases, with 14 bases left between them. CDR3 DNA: TGTGCCAGCAGCTGGGGTCTGGGTGATCCCCTCCACTTT. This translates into CASSWGLGDPLHF.

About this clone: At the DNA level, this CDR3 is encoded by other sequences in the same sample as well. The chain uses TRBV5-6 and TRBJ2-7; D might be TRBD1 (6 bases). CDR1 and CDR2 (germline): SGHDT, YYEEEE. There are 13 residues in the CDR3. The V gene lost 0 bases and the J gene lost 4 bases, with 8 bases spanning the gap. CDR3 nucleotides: TGTGCCAGCAGCTTGGGCACAGGGTACGAGCAGTACTTC. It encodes CASSLGTGYEQYF. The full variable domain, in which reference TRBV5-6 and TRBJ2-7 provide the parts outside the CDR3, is DAGVTQSPTHLIKTRGQQVTLRCSPKSGHDTVSWYQQALGQGPQFIFQYYEEEERQRGNFPDRFSGHQFPNYSSELNVNALLLGDSALYLCASSLGTGYEQYFGPGTRLTVT.

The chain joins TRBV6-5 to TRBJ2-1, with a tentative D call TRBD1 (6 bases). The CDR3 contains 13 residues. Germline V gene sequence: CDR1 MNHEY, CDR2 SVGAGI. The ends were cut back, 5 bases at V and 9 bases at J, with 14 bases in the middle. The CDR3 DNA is TGTGCCAGCAGTCGATCTACAGGGATTGAGCAGTTCTTC. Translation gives CASSRSTGIEQFF.

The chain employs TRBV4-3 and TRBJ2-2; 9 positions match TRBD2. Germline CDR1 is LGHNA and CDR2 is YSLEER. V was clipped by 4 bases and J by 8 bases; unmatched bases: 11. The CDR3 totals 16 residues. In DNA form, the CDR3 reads TGCGCCAGCAGCCTCTTTTTAGCGGGAGTGGCTGGGGAGCTGTTTTTT. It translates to CASSLFLAGVAGELFF.

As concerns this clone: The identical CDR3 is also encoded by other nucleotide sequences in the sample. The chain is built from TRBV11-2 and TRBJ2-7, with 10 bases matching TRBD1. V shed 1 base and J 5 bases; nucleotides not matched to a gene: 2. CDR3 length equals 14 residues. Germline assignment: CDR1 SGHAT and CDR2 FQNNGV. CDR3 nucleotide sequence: TGTGCCAGCAGCTTAGTGACAGGGGGCCACGAGCAGTACTTC. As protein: CASSLVTGGHEQYF.

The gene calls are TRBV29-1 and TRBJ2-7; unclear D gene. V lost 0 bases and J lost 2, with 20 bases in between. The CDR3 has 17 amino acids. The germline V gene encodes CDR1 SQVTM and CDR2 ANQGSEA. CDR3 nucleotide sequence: TGCAGCGTTGAAGATCAGAACTCCTCCGGCCCACCCTACGAGCAGTACTTC. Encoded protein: CSVEDQNSSGPPYEQYF.

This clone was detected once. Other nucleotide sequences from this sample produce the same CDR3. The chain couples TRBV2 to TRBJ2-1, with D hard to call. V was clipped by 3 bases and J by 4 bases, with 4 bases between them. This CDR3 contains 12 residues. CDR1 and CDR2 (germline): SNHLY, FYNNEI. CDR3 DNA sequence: TGTGCCAGCAGTGAGGGATACAATGAGCAGTTCTTC. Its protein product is CASSEGYNEQFF.

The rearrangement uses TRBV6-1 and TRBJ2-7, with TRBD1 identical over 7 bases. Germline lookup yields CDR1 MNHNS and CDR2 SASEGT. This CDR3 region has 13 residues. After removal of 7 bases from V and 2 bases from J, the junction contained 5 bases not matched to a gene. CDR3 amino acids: CASKHRGAYEQYF. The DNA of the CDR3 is TGTGCCAGCAAGCACAGGGGAGCCTACGAGCAGTACTTC.

The CDR3 nucleotides are TGTGCCATTGGGACTAGCGGGGGGGTGGATACGCAGTATTTT. Translated, it gives CAIGTSGGVDTQYF. This chain links TRBV10-3 with TRBJ2-3, with 16 bases fitting TRBD2. CDR1 is ENHRY and CDR2 is SYGVKD in the germline V gene. V shed 9 bases and J 6 bases; nucleotides not matched to a gene: 3. The CDR3 extends over 14 amino acids.

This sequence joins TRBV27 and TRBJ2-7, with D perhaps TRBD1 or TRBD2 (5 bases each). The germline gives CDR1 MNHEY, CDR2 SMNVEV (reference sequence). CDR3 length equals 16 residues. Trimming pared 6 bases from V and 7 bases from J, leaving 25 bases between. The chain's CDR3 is CASSPLGERPDFEQYF. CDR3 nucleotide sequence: TGTGCCAGCAGCCCCCTAGGGGAGAGGCCTGACTTTGAGCAGTACTTC.